This passage covers 8 T cell receptor beta chains from one sample sequenced in a study of T-cell reconstitution after alpha-beta-depleted transplantation in children. TCRbeta library preparation incorporated unique molecular identifiers. TCRdb redid the calling of the PCR reads with MiXCR, one entry per CDR3 protein. This sample has hundreds of thousands of distinct CDR3 sequences; roughly 8.2% occur once, and the top ten carry 5% to 8%. The starting material was PBMCs, mostly from graft donor cells, obtained 180 days after TCRalphabeta/CD19-depleted stem cell transplant. These TCRs come from a male patient between 5 and 17 years old who had a stem cell transplant for acute lymphoblastic leukemia, so the T cells may come from the graft donor.

There are many counts of this clonotype. J is TRBJ2-7 and V is TRBV5-1; unclear D gene. CDR3 length: 10 amino acids. Deletions cut 4 bases from V and 2 bases from J, with 1 base between. The germline V gene encodes CDR1 SGHRS and CDR2 YFSETQ. CDR3 coding DNA: TGCGCCAGCAGCCCCTACGAGCAGTACTTC. Protein sequence: CASSPYEQYF.

This clonotype came up many times. The chain joins TRBV20-1 to TRBJ1-6, with TRBD1 matching 8 bases. Germline assignment: CDR1 DFQATT and CDR2 SNEGSKA (reference sequence). The CDR3 is 15 residues long. After removal of 0 bases from V and 9 bases from J, the junction contained 7 bases not matched to a gene. CDR3 in amino acids: CSAREGLQGGSPLHF. CDR3 nucleotides: TGCAGTGCTAGAGAAGGTTTACAGGGGGGTTCACCCCTCCACTTT.

Turning to this clonotype: A much bigger clone sits one base away, suggesting this may be a read error. The rearrangement links TRBV12-5 to TRBJ1-4, with D tentatively TRBD1 (5 bases). Germline loops: CDR1 LGHNT, CDR2 FRNRAP. Trimming pared 6 bases from V and 10 bases from J, leaving 15 bases between. The CDR3 totals 13 residues. CDR3 in amino acids: CASGSGTLGKLFF. CDR3 DNA: TGTGCTAGTGGGTCCGGGACCCTTGGAAAACTGTTTTTT. Using reference TRBV12-5 and TRBJ1-4 for the parts outside the CDR3, the full variable domain is DARVTQTPRHKVTEMGQEVTMRCQPILGHNTVFWYRQTMMQGLELLAYFRNRAPLDDSGMPKDRFSAEMPDATLATLKIQPSEPRDSAVYFCASGSGTLGKLFFGSGTQLSVL.

This clonotype was counted at least ten times. This rearrangement joins TRBV6-5 to TRBJ2-3, with 7 bases identical to TRBD2. V trimming: 0 bases; J trimming: 6 bases; junction bases outside the gene matches: 18. Germline-derived CDR1 and CDR2 are MNHEY and SVGAGI. The CDR3 is made up of 19 amino acids. CDR3 sequence (DNA): TGTGCCAGCAGTTACTCGAGGCTAGCGGAGCTCCCGCCTACGGATACGCAGTATTTT. This sequence encodes CASSYSRLAELPPTDTQYF.

This clonotype was seen repeatedly, ten times or more. The chain has TRBV11-2 and TRBJ2-1, with no clear D. Trimming shortened V by 0 bases and J by 5 bases, and 8 bases separated the two germline ends. This CDR3 comprises 14 residues. Germline values: CDR1 SGHAT, CDR2 FQNNGV. The CDR3 sequence: CASSLEVADNEQFF. The CDR3 DNA follows: TGTGCCAGCAGCTTAGAAGTCGCCGACAATGAGCAGTTCTTC. The full variable domain, rest sourced from reference TRBV11-2 and TRBJ2-1, is EAGVAQSPRYKIIEKRQSVAFWCNPISGHATLYWYQQILGQGPKLLIQFQNNGVVDDSQLPKDRFSAERLKGVDSTLKIQPAKLEDSAVYLCASSLEVADNEQFFGPGTRLTVL.

This clonotype showed up many times. The rearrangement uses TRBV28 and TRBJ1-2, with D unresolved. Trimming removed 4 bases from V and 6 bases from J, with 3 bases in between. The CDR3 has 10 amino acids. Per the germline V gene, CDR1 is MDHEN and CDR2 is SYDVKM. This chain's CDR3 is CASSSNGYTF. The CDR3 bases are TGTGCCAGCAGTTCGAATGGCTACACCTTC.

This clonotype was found many times. The chain joins TRBV5-1 to TRBJ1-2; 8 bases fit TRBD1. Trimming cost V 4 bases and J 6 bases; bases outside gene matches: 8. Per the germline V gene, CDR1 is SGHRS and CDR2 is YFSETQ. This CDR3 comprises 14 residues. This CDR3 is CASSPSQGANGYTF. The CDR3 region has the DNA TGCGCCAGCAGCCCGAGTCAGGGGGCTAATGGCTACACCTTC.

Ten or more counts support this clonotype. This chain links TRBV4-2 with TRBJ1-2; D gene ambiguous. The V gene's germline CDR1 is LGHNA and CDR2 YNFKEQ. This CDR3 region has 15 residues. V was clipped by 0 bases and J by 3 bases, with 11 bases between them. CDR3 sequence: CASSQDSLLDYGYTF. The DNA for the CDR3 is TGTGCCAGCAGCCAAGATTCCCTGTTGGACTATGGCTACACCTTC.